The 31 T cell receptor beta chains listed next were all sequenced from one sample in a study of regulatory T cells in long-lasting Graves disease. Library construction for TCR beta used iRepertoire HTBI primers and Arm-PCR of CDR3 regions. MiXCR, applied by TCRdb to the multiplex PCR reads, yields one record per CDR3 protein. This repertoire shows around 450,000 distinct CDR3 sequences, roughly 16% found once; its top ten account for more than 10%. Noted time point: newly diagnosed GD, antithyroid drugs for less than 3 months. Extracted PBMC RNA gave rise to the TCR library. The same specimen was also included in a second study, on T cells in Graves' hyperthyroidism and ophthalmopathy.

The sample was peripheral blood mononuclear cells (PBMCs), taken at new diagnosis, from a patient treated with antithyroid drugs. These receptors were collected from a middle-aged man with Graves disease.

The chain joins TRBV7-9 to TRBJ2-6; weak D call: TRBD1 (5 bases). This CDR3 is 17 amino acids long. Germline V gene lookup returns CDR1 SEHNR and CDR2 FQNEAQ (reference sequence). V was shortened by 4 bases and J by 0 bases, with 13 bases between the two germline ends. The CDR3, as DNA: TGTGCCAGCAGCTCAAGACAGATCAACTCTGGGGCCAACGTCCTGACTTTC. Translating it yields CASSSRQINSGANVLTF.

This clonotype was recorded at least ten times. The chain joins TRBV11-2 to TRBJ2-5; 11 bases are a match to TRBD2. V shed 3 bases and J 4 bases; nucleotides not matched to a gene: 7. The CDR3 runs to 16 residues. CDR1 and CDR2 (germline): SGHAT, FQNNGV. CDR3 protein: CASSFGTSGVLETQYF. CDR3 nucleotide sequence: TGTGCCAGCAGCTTCGGGACTAGCGGAGTCTTAGAGACCCAGTACTTC.

This clonotype occurred many times. The chain uses TRBV11-3 and TRBJ2-1, with D perhaps TRBD2 (5 bases). Looked up from germline, CDR1 is SGHNT and CDR2 is YENEEA. Trimming pared 0 bases from V and 5 bases from J, leaving 14 bases between. There are 16 residues in the CDR3. The CDR3 coding sequence is TGTGCCAGCAGCTTAGAGGGAGCGGACTGGAACAATGAGCAGTTCTTC. It encodes CASSLEGADWNNEQFF.

This clonotype was recorded a few times. The gene calls are TRBV6-1 and TRBJ1-1; 9 nucleotides line up with TRBD1. The CDR3 consists of 16 residues. Trimming removed 6 bases from V and 0 bases from J; junction bases left unmatched: 8. Germline CDR1 and CDR2: MNHNS and SASEGT. CDR3 sequence (DNA): TGTGCCAGCAGCTACGGGACAGGGACTGTGAACACTGAAGCTTTCTTT. Translation: CASSYGTGTVNTEAFF.

This sequence joins TRBV6-5 and TRBJ1-6, with a weak D call TRBD1 (6 bases). The germline CDR1 and CDR2 sequences are MNHEY and SVGAGI. The CDR3 has 14 residues. V lost 2 bases and J 7 bases, leaving 9 bases between the germline ends. The CDR3 here is CASSYAQGNSPLHF. For the CDR3, the DNA is TGTGCCAGCAGTTACGCTCAGGGGAATTCACCCCTCCACTTT.

V gene TRBV20-1 combines with J gene TRBJ1-2; D uncertain. Germline assignment: CDR1 DFQATT and CDR2 SNEGSKA (reference sequence). V lost 1 base and J 4 bases, leaving 13 bases between the germline ends. The CDR3 extends over 14 amino acids. The CDR3: CSARVEGKLYGYTF. For the CDR3, the DNA is TGCAGTGCTAGAGTTGAGGGAAAACTCTATGGCTACACCTTC.

This clonotype was picked up many times. This chain joins TRBV6-1 and TRBJ2-7, with 7 bases identical to TRBD1. Germline-derived CDR1 and CDR2 are MNHNS and SASEGT. J lost 0 bases, V lost 3 bases, and 2 bases had no gene match. CDR3 length: 14 amino acids. CDR3: CASSDRDSSYEQYF. In DNA, the CDR3 is TGTGCCAGCAGTGACCGGGACAGCTCCTACGAGCAGTACTTC.

In this sample, this clonotype turned up many times. The rearrangement uses TRBV5-1 and TRBJ1-1; TRBD1 matches 9 bases. CDR1 is SGHRS and CDR2 is YFSETQ in the germline V gene. The CDR3 contains 15 residues. V lost 1 base to trimming and J lost 4 bases; unmatched junction nucleotides: 5. The CDR3 protein is CASSLTGGTGTEAFF. CDR3 bases: TGCGCCAGCAGCTTGACAGGGGGCACGGGCACTGAAGCTTTCTTT.

On this clonotype itself: A far larger clone is off by one base, so a read error is likely. The chain couples TRBV29-1 to TRBJ2-1; TRBD2 is a possible D gene (6 bases). The CDR3 sequence is 12 residues long. Germline CDR1 reads SQVTM; CDR2 reads ANQGSEA. Written as DNA, the CDR3 is TGCAGTGCTAAGGGGACTTTGAATGGGCAGTTCTTC. This encodes CSAKGTLNGQFF.

Concerning this clonotype itself: A read error likely explains this, since a far larger clone differs by one base. The chain combines TRBV12-3 or TRBV12-4 with TRBJ2-3; D unclear. V was shortened by 4 bases and J by 0 bases, with 14 bases between the two germline ends. The CDR3 length is 16 residues. CDR3 sequence: CASSSTSAASTDTQYF. CDR3 nucleotides: TGTGCCAGCAGTTCCACATCAGCCGCTAGCACAGATACGCAGTATTTT.

This clonotype was seen only a few times. The rearrangement links TRBV12-3 or TRBV12-4 to TRBJ1-1; D unclear. This CDR3 region has 15 residues. Trimming left V 2 bases short and J 0 bases short, with 10 bases between. The CDR3 bases are TGTGCCAGCAGTTTATTCCTGGGGATGAACACTGAAGCTTTCTTT. This codes for CASSLFLGMNTEAFF.

This chain links TRBV30 with TRBJ1-1; weak D call: TRBD1 (5 bases). Germline V CDR1 and CDR2: GTSNPN, SVGIG (reference sequence). The length of the CDR3 is 13 residues. Trimming removed 2 bases at V and 4 bases at J, with 11 bases between. CDR3 in DNA: TGTGCCTGGAGTACGGGGCAGGCCACTGAAGCTTTCTTT. Encoded protein: CAWSTGQATEAFF.

This clonotype appeared a few times. This chain uses TRBV28 with TRBJ2-5; weak D call: TRBD1 (5 bases). This CDR3 contains 18 residues. Deletions cut 6 bases from V and 2 bases from J, with 25 bases between. Germline assignment: CDR1 MDHEN and CDR2 SYDVKM. The CDR3 bases are TGTGCCAGCAGCCCGGTGGACACATCCCCGACGGATCAAGAGACCCAGTACTTC. Its translation: CASSPVDTSPTDQETQYF.

This clonotype has at least ten counts. The V call is TRBV28, the J call TRBJ1-1; D gene unclear. The CDR3 is 14 residues long. Trimming removed 6 bases at V and 0 bases at J, with 11 bases between. The germline V gene has CDR1 MDHEN and CDR2 SYDVKM. CDR3 in amino acids: CASSAAGLNTEAFF. In nucleotides, the CDR3 is TGTGCCAGCAGCGCGGCAGGTTTGAACACTGAAGCTTTCTTT.

This clonotype occurred many times. The V and J genes are TRBV28 and TRBJ2-3; 9 nucleotides align to TRBD1. V lost 2 bases and J lost 1; bases outside the gene matches: 4. Germline-derived CDR1 and CDR2 are MDHEN and SYDVKM. The CDR3 totals 16 residues. CDR3 DNA sequence: TGTGCCAGCAGTTTAAACAGGGGGCTTGGCACAGATACGCAGTATTTT. Its protein product is CASSLNRGLGTDTQYF.

The gene calls are TRBV9 and TRBJ2-2, with 7 nucleotides matching TRBD1. The CDR3 covers 15 residues. Germline CDR1 SGDLS, CDR2 YYNGEE. The V gene end was trimmed by 3 bases and the J gene end by 9 bases; junction bases not matched to a gene: 11. Written as DNA, the CDR3 is TGTGCCAGCAGCGAGGGGGCTACTTTAAAGTGGGAGCTGTTTTTT. This encodes CASSEGATLKWELFF.

This chain joins TRBV12-3 or TRBV12-4 and TRBJ1-5; D might be TRBD1 (6 bases). This CDR3 is built from 14 residues. V was pared by 8 bases and J by 6 bases, with 17 bases between. The CDR3 bases are TGTGCCAGCCTACCCACAGGGTCGGGTCAGCCCCAGCATTTT. Translation: CASLPTGSGQPQHF.

This clonotype was detected many times. CDR3 bases: TGTGCCAGCAGTTTAAGGGGAGCCGGGACTGCCATCACAGATACGCAGTATTTT. This codes for CASSLRGAGTAITDTQYF. This chain uses TRBV28 with TRBJ2-3; tentative D call: TRBD2 (6 bases). Trimming removed 2 bases from V and 2 bases from J, with 20 bases in between. The CDR3 has 18 residues. Germline V gene sequence: CDR1 MDHEN, CDR2 SYDVKM.

This clonotype was recorded a few times. This chain uses TRBV10-3 with TRBJ2-1; 8 positions match TRBD2. This CDR3 is 16 amino acids long. The ends lost 0 bases at V and 7 bases at J; junction bases unmatched: 8. Germline lookup yields CDR1 ENHRY and CDR2 SYGVKD. CDR3 sequence reads: CAISESGGRLLNEQFF. CDR3 bases: TGTGCCATCAGTGAGTCCGGCGGGAGGCTCCTTAATGAGCAGTTCTTC.

This clonotype appeared many times. V gene TRBV20-1 combines with J gene TRBJ2-3, with D possibly matching TRBD2 (5 bases). Per the germline V gene, CDR1 is DFQATT and CDR2 is SNEGSKA (reference sequence). The CDR3 has 14 residues. V was pared by 0 bases and J by 3 bases, with 10 bases between. The CDR3 DNA follows: TGCAGTGCTAGAGATATGCGGGCTACAGATACGCAGTATTTT. Encoded protein: CSARDMRATDTQYF.

This clonotype turned up a few times. V usage is TRBV29-1 and J usage is TRBJ1-2; TRBD1 matches at 8 bases. The CDR3 covers 13 residues. Germline V gene lookup returns CDR1 SQVTM and CDR2 ANQGSEA. The trim removed 5 bases at V and 4 bases at J, leaving 6 bases unmatched. The CDR3 DNA is TGCAGCGTTATGACAGGGGTCGGCTATGGCTACACCTTC. Protein sequence: CSVMTGVGYGYTF.

This clonotype was seen ten or more times. The genes are TRBV12-3 or TRBV12-4 and TRBJ2-4; possible D gene TRBD2, 5 bases. V was pared by 3 bases and J by 1 base, with 10 bases between. This CDR3 region has 15 residues. As DNA, the CDR3 is TGTGCCAGCAGTTTTGAGGGAGAGGCCAAAAACATTCAGTACTTC. Protein sequence: CASSFEGEAKNIQYF.

This clonotype appeared many times. The germline gene is not matched at one end of the junction; a read error may be the cause. The chain couples TRBV5-1 to TRBJ2-2; 8 bases fit TRBD1. Germline loops: CDR1 SGHRS, CDR2 YFSETQ. The CDR3 runs 15 residues. For the CDR3, the DNA is TGTGCCAGCAGCTCTGGACAGGGGAACACCGGGGAGCTGTTTTTT. It yields the protein CASSSGQGNTGELFF.

There are many counts of this clonotype. CDR3 residues: CSVNGGESDTQYF. CDR3 nucleotide sequence: TGCAGCGTCAATGGTGGGGAATCAGATACGCAGTATTTT. This sequence joins TRBV29-1 and TRBJ2-3; D remains ambiguous. Looked up from germline, CDR1 is SQVTM and CDR2 is ANQGSEA. CDR3 length: 13 residues. V was trimmed by 6 bases and J by 4 bases, leaving 14 bases between them.

The genes are TRBV5-1 and TRBJ2-5; 7 bases line up with TRBD1. CDR1 SGHRS and CDR2 YFSETQ come from the germline V gene. V shed 6 bases, J shed 4 bases, and the junction held 6 bases outside the gene matches. The CDR3 consists of 13 residues. CDR3 nucleotide sequence: TGCGCCAGCAACCCGGCAGGGGGAGAGACCCAGTACTTC. This sequence encodes CASNPAGGETQYF.

This clonotype showed up just a few times. The gene calls are TRBV3-1 and TRBJ2-7; 8 bases fit TRBD2. The CDR3 has 13 residues. Germline assignment: CDR1 LGHDT and CDR2 YNNKEL (reference sequence). The J segment lost 9 bases and the V segment lost 5 bases, leaving 9 bases of the junction unmatched. The CDR3 DNA is TGTGCCAGCAGCAGCCTCGGGAGGGCACCGCAGTACTTC. Translation: CASSSLGRAPQYF.

The rearrangement uses TRBV19 and TRBJ2-1; TRBD2 matches at 10 bases. V lost 7 bases and J lost 11; bases outside the gene matches: 17. The length of the CDR3 is 16 residues. Per the germline V gene, CDR1 is LNHDA and CDR2 is SQIVND (reference sequence). CDR3 DNA: TGTGCCAGTACTCCTAATCGGGCTAGCGGGAGTTATAAGCAGTTCTTC. Translating it yields CASTPNRASGSYKQFF.

Many counts were recorded for this clonotype. The chain has TRBV2 and TRBJ2-3, with a tentative D call TRBD2 (6 bases). The germline V and J ends were trimmed by 6 bases and 1 base, with 20 bases remaining between them. The CDR3 is 17 residues long. From germline, CDR1 is SNHLY and CDR2 FYNNEI. The CDR3 sequence: CASSRRGRETRTDTQYF. The CDR3 nucleotides read TGTGCCAGCAGCCGGAGGGGCAGGGAAACACGCACAGATACGCAGTATTTT.

This clonotype was seen only a few times. V gene TRBV20-1 combines with J gene TRBJ1-2; tentatively, D is TRBD1 (6 bases). Trimming stripped 6 bases from V and 8 bases from J, with 19 bases between. Germline assignment: CDR1 DFQATT and CDR2 SNEGSKA (reference sequence). The CDR3 spans 13 residues. The CDR3 DNA reads TGCAGTGCCGAATACAAGGGGGGTGGAGGCTACACCTTC. This sequence encodes CSAEYKGGGGYTF.

As concerns this clonotype: This could be a read error, since a much larger clone is one nucleotide away. This chain connects TRBV18 to TRBJ2-1; D call uncertain. In germline, CDR1 is KGHSH, CDR2 LQKENI. The CDR3 sequence is 13 residues long. In DNA, the CDR3 is TGTGCCAGCTCACCGAACTACCGTAATGAGGAGTTCTTC. Its protein is CASSPNYRNEEFF.

This clonotype was seen only a few times. The rearrangement joins TRBV19 to TRBJ2-3, with D perhaps matching TRBD1 (5 bases). Germline CDR1 and CDR2: LNHDA and SQIVND (reference sequence). The V end was cut by 3 bases, the J end by 2 bases, with 12 bases between. This CDR3 comprises 15 residues. The CDR3 region is CASSMGRVFTDTQYF. The DNA for the CDR3 is TGTGCCAGTAGTATGGGCAGGGTGTTCACAGATACGCAGTATTTT.